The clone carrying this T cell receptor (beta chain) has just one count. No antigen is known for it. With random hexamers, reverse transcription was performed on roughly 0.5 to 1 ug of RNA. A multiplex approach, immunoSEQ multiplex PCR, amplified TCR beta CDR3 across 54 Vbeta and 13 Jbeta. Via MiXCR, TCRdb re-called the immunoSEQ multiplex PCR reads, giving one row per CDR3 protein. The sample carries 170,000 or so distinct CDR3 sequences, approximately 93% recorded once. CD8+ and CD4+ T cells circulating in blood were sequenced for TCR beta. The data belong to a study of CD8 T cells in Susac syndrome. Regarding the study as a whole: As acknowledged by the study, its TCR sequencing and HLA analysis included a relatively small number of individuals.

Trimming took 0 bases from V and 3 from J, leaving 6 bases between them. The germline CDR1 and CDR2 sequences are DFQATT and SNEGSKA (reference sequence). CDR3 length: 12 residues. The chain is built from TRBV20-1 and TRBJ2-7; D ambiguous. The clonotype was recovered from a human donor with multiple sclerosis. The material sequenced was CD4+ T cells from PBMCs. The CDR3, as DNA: TGCAGTGCTAGAGATTCTTACTACGAGCAGTACTTC. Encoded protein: CSARDSYYEQYF.